The rows below give T cell receptor beta chains drawn from one sample of a study of identical twins. Using its own MiXCR run on the 5' RACE reads, TCRdb lists one record per CDR3 protein. The sample has approximately 1.8 million distinct CDR3 sequences; less than 35% are singletons. The sample taken for sequencing was cord blood. The receptor source for this set is a newborn girl in good health. Both conserved end residues are part of each CDR3. A D gene is named only where the DNA matches it firmly. Clone size is given for some rows only: seen once, a few or many times, or a class if the clone is expanded.

d_call	j_call	v_call	clone_size	cdr3_aa	cdr3_nt
NA	TRBJ1-2	TRBV20-1	NA	CSARDLRDGYTF	TGCAGTGCTAGAGATTTGCGGGATGGCTACACCTTC
TRBD2	TRBJ2-1	TRBV28	few	CASHTPIGTSAYNEQFF	TGTGCCAGCCATACGCCGATCGGGACTAGCGCTTACAATGAGCAGTTCTTC
TRBD1	TRBJ2-7	TRBV7-8	few	CASRLRRTGGRDEQYF	TGTGCCAGCAGACTACGCCGGACAGGGGGCAGAGACGAGCAGTACTTC
TRBD2	TRBJ2-1	TRBV5-1	NA	CASSRTSGGRNEQFF	TGCGCCAGCAGCAGGACTAGCGGGGGCCGCAATGAGCAGTTCTTC
TRBD1	TRBJ2-1	TRBV28	NA	CASSSGQGIPYNEQFF	TGTGCCAGCAGTTCCGGACAGGGCATACCCTACAATGAGCAGTTCTTC
TRBD1	TRBJ1-6	TRBV20-1	few	CSLKQGAYNSPLHF	TGCAGTCTAAAACAGGGGGCCTATAATTCACCCCTCCACTTT
TRBD1	TRBJ2-7	TRBV24-1	few	CATKSLISDRTYEQYF	TGTGCCACCAAATCTCTGATATCGGACAGGACCTACGAGCAGTACTTC
NA	TRBJ2-5	TRBV20-1	few	CSARVLPRRGTQYF	TGCAGTGCTAGAGTACTTCCCAGGCGGGGGACCCAGTACTTC
TRBD2	TRBJ2-3	TRBV6-1	few	CASTRRLAGGRSTDTQYF	TGTGCCAGCACCCGAAGACTAGCGGGGGGTCGGAGCACAGATACGCAGTATTTT
TRBD2	TRBJ2-3	TRBV20-1	few	CSAPLSGRVDTQYF	TGCAGTGCCCCCCTAAGCGGGAGGGTAGATACGCAGTATTTT
NA	TRBJ2-7	TRBV20-1	few	CSARAFAENEQYF	TGCAGTGCTAGGGCTTTCGCGGAAAATGAGCAGTACTTC
NA	TRBJ1-1	TRBV6-5	NA	CASSRDIGRTEAFF	TGTGCCAGCAGTCGGGACATTGGGAGGACTGAAGCTTTCTTT
NA	TRBJ2-5	TRBV20-1	many	CSAERETQYF	TGCAGTGCGGAGCGGGAGACCCAGTACTTC
NA	TRBJ2-7	TRBV7-9	few	CASSSTESSYEQYF	TGTGCCAGCAGCTCGACCGAAAGCTCCTACGAGCAGTACTTC
TRBD2	TRBJ2-1	TRBV11-1	few	CASSFSLAGGNEQFF	TGTGCCAGCAGCTTCTCCCTAGCGGGGGGAAATGAGCAGTTCTTC
TRBD1	TRBJ2-3	TRBV20-1	few	CSATRGPYTDTQYF	TGCAGTGCTACTAGGGGGCCTTACACAGATACGCAGTATTTT
NA	TRBJ2-1	TRBV7-6	few	CASSPSKGLPTYNEQFF	TGTGCCAGCAGCCCCTCCAAGGGACTGCCTACCTACAATGAGCAGTTCTTC
NA	TRBJ1-1	TRBV29-1	NA	CSVERRGHTEAFF	TGCAGCGTTGAAAGGCGGGGACACACTGAAGCTTTCTTT
NA	TRBJ2-7	TRBV20-1	NA	CSAPGARHLYEQYF	TGCAGTGCTCCTGGGGCCCGCCATCTATACGAGCAGTACTTC
TRBD2	TRBJ2-1	TRBV7-8	NA	CASSWGIAGASYNEQFF	TGTGCCAGCAGCTGGGGGATAGCGGGGGCATCCTACAATGAGCAGTTCTTC
NA	TRBJ2-1	TRBV3-1	NA	CASSQGLGLGSSYNEQFF	TGTGCCAGCAGCCAAGGTCTGGGGCTTGGGAGCTCCTACAATGAGCAGTTCTTC
NA	TRBJ2-7	TRBV15	NA	CATSRGGQTYEQYF	TGTGCCACCAGCAGAGGCGGACAGACCTACGAGCAGTACTTC
TRBD1	TRBJ2-7	TRBV5-1	few	CASAREGASYEQYF	TGCGCCAGCGCCCGCGAGGGGGCCTCCTACGAGCAGTACTTC
TRBD1	TRBJ1-2	TRBV28	few	CASSLDSGTGVPYGYTF	TGTGCCAGCAGTTTAGACTCCGGGACAGGAGTTCCCTATGGCTACACCTTC
NA	TRBJ1-1	TRBV29-1	few	CSVGSAGTFAFF	TGCAGCGTTGGTTCGGCAGGGACCTTTGCTTTCTTT
TRBD1	TRBJ1-2	TRBV4-1	NA	CASSQVSPSGTAIYGYTF	TGCGCCAGCAGCCAAGTATCCCCTTCCGGGACAGCTATCTATGGCTACACCTTC
NA	TRBJ1-4	TRBV6-5	NA	CASSYGGSGEKLFF	TGTGCCAGCAGTTACGGTGGGAGTGGAGAAAAACTGTTTTTT
NA	TRBJ1-2	TRBV14	NA	CASSQEGTNNYGYTF	TGTGCCAGCAGCCAAGAAGGGACAAATAACTATGGCTACACCTTC
NA	TRBJ1-1	TRBV7-9	few	CASRQTENTEAFF	TGTGCCAGCAGACAGACAGAGAACACTGAAGCTTTCTTT
TRBD2	TRBJ2-3	TRBV20-1	many	CSARDLAGGTDTQYF	TGCAGTGCTAGAGATCTAGCGGGAGGCACAGATACGCAGTATTTT
NA	TRBJ2-3	TRBV12-3/TRBV12-4	NA	CASSFRTLTLLYTQYF	TGTGCCAGCAGTTTCCGGACTCTCACTCTTTTGTATACGCAGTATTTT
NA	TRBJ1-2	TRBV2	few	CASSERGTSYGYTF	TGTGCCAGCAGTGAACGGGGGACAAGCTATGGCTACACCTTC
TRBD1	TRBJ2-3	TRBV29-1	many	CSVAGGSVTDTQYF	TGCAGCGTTGCAGGGGGATCCGTCACAGATACGCAGTATTTT
NA	TRBJ2-3	TRBV5-1	once	CASSWGRMFAKDITDTQYF	TGCGCCAGCAGCTGGGGACGGATGTTCGCTAAAGACATCACAGATACGCAGTATTTT
NA	TRBJ1-1	TRBV6-5	NA	CASSFNGPNTEAFF	TGTGCCAGCAGTTTTAACGGACCGAACACTGAAGCTTTCTTT
TRBD1	TRBJ1-2	TRBV5-1	NA	CASSLEDRGFYGYTF	TGCGCCAGCAGCTTGGAGGACAGGGGTTTCTATGGCTACACCTTC
NA	TRBJ2-3	TRBV12-3/TRBV12-4	NA	CASTISLTDTLYF	TGTGCCAGCACCATTAGTCTTACAGATACGCTGTATTTT
TRBD1	TRBJ1-2	TRBV4-2	many	CASSRDRAVEDNYGYTF	TGTGCCAGCAGCCGAGACAGGGCAGTTGAGGATAACTATGGCTACACCTTC
TRBD2	TRBJ2-3	TRBV4-1	NA	CASSQLGLGVDTQYF	TGCGCCAGCAGCCAACTGGGACTAGGGGTAGATACGCAGTATTTT
TRBD1	TRBJ2-7	TRBV7-2	NA	CASSLRVTLPGTGVYEQYF	TGTGCCAGCAGCTTACGTGTGACCCTTCCCGGGACAGGGGTATACGAGCAGTACTTC
NA	TRBJ2-1	TRBV18	once	CASSLALRASEQFF	TGTGCCAGCTCTCTCGCACTGAGGGCGAGTGAGCAGTTCTTC
NA	TRBJ2-3	TRBV20-1	NA	CGRGLSTDTQYF	TGCGGGCGGGGACTGAGCACAGATACGCAGTATTTT
NA	TRBJ2-3	TRBV4-2	NA	CASSQEPGPSTDTQYF	TGTGCCAGCAGCCAAGAGCCGGGCCCGAGCACAGATACGCAGTATTTT
TRBD2	TRBJ2-1	TRBV20-1	once	CSARAGLAGGISYNEQFF	TGCAGTGCTAGAGCGGGACTAGCGGGGGGTATCTCCTACAATGAGCAGTTCTTC
NA	TRBJ2-2	TRBV7-2	NA	CASSLALVVAGELFF	TGTGCCAGCAGCTTAGCGCTGGTAGTGGCCGGGGAGCTGTTTTTT
NA	TRBJ2-5	TRBV9	NA	CASSVVKNEQYF	TGTGCCAGCAGCGTAGTCAAGAATGAGCAGTACTTC
NA	TRBJ1-5	TRBV24-1	NA	CATGDFPHPDSNQPQHF	TGTGCCACCGGTGATTTCCCGCATCCGGATAGCAATCAGCCCCAGCATTTT
NA	TRBJ1-2	TRBV21-1	NA	CASSKVRSGARGYTF	TGTGCCAGCAGCAAAGTTCGGTCAGGGGCGAGGGGCTACACCTTC
NA	TRBJ2-1	TRBV6-2/TRBV6-3	NA	CASSYQVFSSAEQFF	TGTGCCAGCAGTTACCAGGTATTTAGCTCCGCTGAGCAGTTCTTC
NA	TRBJ1-6	TRBV20-1	NA	CSARDPLLNSPLHF	TGCAGTGCTAGGGACCCACTACTCAATTCACCCCTCCACTTT
NA	TRBJ2-4	TRBV5-1	few	CASSPPGLGIIQYF	TGCGCCAGCAGCCCTCCGGGACTTGGTATCATTCAGTACTTC
NA	TRBJ2-1	TRBV5-1	few	CASSLARDLVVDEQFF	TGCGCCAGCAGCTTGGCCCGGGACTTAGTGGTCGATGAGCAGTTCTTC
NA	TRBJ2-1	TRBV4-2	few	CASSQELAAPYNEQFF	TGTGCCAGCAGCCAAGAACTAGCTGCCCCTTACAATGAGCAGTTCTTC
NA	TRBJ2-1	TRBV29-1	many	CSVAGYNEQFF	TGCAGCGTAGCAGGATACAATGAGCAGTTCTTC
TRBD1	TRBJ1-2	TRBV5-1	once	CASSLAQTRDRGGYTF	TGCGCCAGCAGCTTAGCCCAAACCCGGGACAGGGGTGGCTACACCTTC